This T cell receptor (beta chain) stems from a study of radiation and T cells in renal cell carcinoma. Data came from immunoSEQ multiplex PCR; TCRdb stores just in-frame clones and leaves some out. The sample records about 59,000 clones, 60% to 85% being singletons. Time point here: baseline pretreatment blood. Treatment noted: 15 Gy SBRT to primary tumor, nephrectomy 4 weeks later. Blood was sampled at baseline, 2 weeks and 4 weeks after SBRT. The V and J ends lost 1 base and 7 bases respectively, with 17 bases between them. Germline loops: CDR1 LNHNV, CDR2 YYDKDF (reference sequence). CDR3 length: 16 residues. Remarks on this clone: Its antigen is currently unknown.

The study, taken as a whole, reports: No pretreatment tumor biopsies were available for baseline clonotypes. From baseline, blood top tumor clonotypes peaked at 2 weeks post-radiation.

The TCR was taken from a man aged 60 to 75 with renal cell carcinoma. The chain links TRBV15 to TRBJ2-1; a weak D match, TRBD2 (6 bases). The sequencing here drew on blood, taken from a patient whose treatment included radiotherapy and nephrectomy. This CDR3 reads CATSRGKWEALNEQFF. CDR3 DNA: TGTGCCACCAGCAGAGGAAAGTGGGAGGCCCTAAATGAGCAGTTCTTC.